The rows below give T cell receptor beta chains drawn from one sample of a study of identical twins. Using its own MiXCR run on the 5' RACE reads, TCRdb lists one record per CDR3 protein. The table records about 470,000 distinct CDR3 sequences, less than 25% of them present only once. The sample was also reused in another study, on T cells expressing NK-cell markers.

The sequenced sample consisted of CD4+ T cells sorted from blood. These receptors came from a woman aged 18-29 years in good health. CDR3s leave out the opening cysteine and the closing phenylalanine or tryptophan. A clone size is listed for some rows: how often the clone was seen (once, few, many), or a class if it is expanded.

v_gene,abundance,CDR3aa
TRBV20-1,-,SASRPGNTEAF
TRBV3-1,-,ASRLTGQGGNEQF
TRBV2,few,ASSENRGDTQY
TRBV5-1,-,ASSLAHSGANVLT
TRBV12-3/TRBV12-4,few,ASSLTGRSYNEQF
TRBV12-3/TRBV12-4,-,ASRRTGAPGELF
TRBV5-6,-,ASSLSGQGPYEQY
TRBV20-1,few,SATGTSGYEQY
TRBV20-1,-,SARGRAGELF
TRBV4-3,few,ASSQGRGGDTQY
TRBV29-1,-,SVERQTLLSYNEQF
TRBV20-1,few,SARDRRSVKLF
TRBV7-6,-,ASSPSSGTGISDTQY
TRBV7-3,few,ASSLRVTSGGIGLHEQY
TRBV7-2,few,ASSLAPGVAYEQY
TRBV5-1,-,ASSSHTQSSTYEQY
TRBV12-3/TRBV12-4,few,ASSLEAGPSYEQY
TRBV5-1,few,ASSRAVQETQY
TRBV2,-,ASRGTGAHEQY
TRBV5-1,few,ASSLLAGGHDTQY
TRBV21-1,few,ASNVGGDDRNEQF
TRBV7-9,-,ASSLSQGSHEQY
TRBV20-1,-,SARGPHEQF
TRBV5-1,few,ASRTVGGPLSEQF
TRBV5-1,many,ASSRQGGSYEQY
TRBV4-2,-,ASSQDYGPSYEQY
TRBV12-3/TRBV12-4,-,ASRVSLQVYYEF
TRBV7-9,few,ASSLVGSNSPLH
TRBV5-1,once,ASSLGGVAGGRNEQF
TRBV5-1,-,ASSLVGSRMNTEAF
TRBV3-1,-,ASSQRAAAGELF
TRBV12-3/TRBV12-4,-,ASSHGLAETQY
TRBV20-1,few,SVQGHNQPQH
TRBV3-1,many,ASSQIAGGDNEQF
TRBV12-3/TRBV12-4,-,ASSPWGGEAF
TRBV12-3/TRBV12-4,few,ASSSLGGPKRETQY
TRBV20-1,-,SARDDRGLDGYT
TRBV10-2,few,ASSDRLPNYGYT
TRBV5-5,-,ASSPPLSGGGYEQF
TRBV20-1,-,SAPRGGGPDTQY
TRBV6-1,-,ASRQTDRGRHQPQH
TRBV20-1,few,SAGGTYEQY